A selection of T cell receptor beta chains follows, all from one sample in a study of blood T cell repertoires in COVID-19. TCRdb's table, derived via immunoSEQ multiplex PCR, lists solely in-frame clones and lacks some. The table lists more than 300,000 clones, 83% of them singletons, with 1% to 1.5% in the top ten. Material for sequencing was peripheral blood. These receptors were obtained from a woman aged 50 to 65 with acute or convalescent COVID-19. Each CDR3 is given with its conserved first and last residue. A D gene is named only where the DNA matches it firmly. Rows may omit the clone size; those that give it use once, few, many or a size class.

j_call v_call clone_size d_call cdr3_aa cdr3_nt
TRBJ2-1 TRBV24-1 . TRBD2 CATARDYSNEQFF TGTGCCACAGCTAGGGACTACTCCAATGAGCAGTTCTTC
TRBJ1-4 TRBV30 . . CAWNARGNEKLFF TGTGCCTGGAACGCGCGGGGGAATGAAAAACTGTTTTTT
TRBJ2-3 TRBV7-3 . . CASSPYSTDTQYF TGTGCCAGCAGCCCCTATAGCACAGATACGCAGTATTTT
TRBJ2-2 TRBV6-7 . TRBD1 CASSYSETGKGTGELFF TGTGCCAGCAGTTACTCGGAGACAGGGAAAGGCACCGGGGAGCTGTTTTTT
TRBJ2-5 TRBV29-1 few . CSVSLQGRGETQYF TGCAGCGTTTCACTTCAGGGGCGAGGAGAGACCCAGTACTTC
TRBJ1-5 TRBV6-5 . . CASRAQSVGGQPQHF TGTGCCAGCAGGGCCCAGTCGGTCGGGGGGCAGCCCCAGCATTTT
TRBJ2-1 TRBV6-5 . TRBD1 CASSYSEDRGGNEQFF TGTGCCAGCAGTTACTCGGAGGACAGGGGTGGAAATGAGCAGTTCTTC
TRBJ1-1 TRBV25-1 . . CASRGARTEAFF TGTGCCAGCAGGGGGGCGCGCACTGAAGCTTTCTTT
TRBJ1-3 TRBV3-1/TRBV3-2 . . CASSPRGGGNTIYF TGTGCCAGCAGCCCCCGGGGGGGTGGAAACACCATATATTTT
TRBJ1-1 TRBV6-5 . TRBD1 CASSYSGQVNTEAFF TGTGCCAGCAGTTACTCGGGACAGGTGAACACTGAAGCTTTCTTT
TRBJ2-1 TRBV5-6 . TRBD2 CASSTGSGGSGEQFF TGTGCCAGCAGTACTGGCAGCGGGGGGTCCGGTGAGCAGTTCTTC
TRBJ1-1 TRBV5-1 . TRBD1 CASSLVQGAQTEAFF TGCGCCAGCAGCTTGGTTCAGGGGGCGCAAACTGAAGCTTTCTTT
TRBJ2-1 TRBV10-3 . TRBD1 CAIAPTGTYNEQFF TGTGCCATTGCTCCGACAGGGACCTACAATGAGCAGTTCTTC
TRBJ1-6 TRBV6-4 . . CASGRAGVSPLHF TGTGCCAGTGGGAGGGCAGGGGTCTCACCCCTCCACTTT
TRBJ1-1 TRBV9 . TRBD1 CASSGDRGREAFF TGTGCCAGCAGCGGGGACAGGGGAAGAGAAGCTTTCTTT
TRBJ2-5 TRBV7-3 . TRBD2 CASGLGTSGEETQYF TGTGCCAGCGGGCTCGGGACTAGCGGGGAGGAGACCCAGTACTTC
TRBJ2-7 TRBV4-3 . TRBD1 CASSAGTDYEQYF TGCGCCAGCAGCGCCGGGACAGACTACGAGCAGTACTTC
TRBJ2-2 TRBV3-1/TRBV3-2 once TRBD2 CASSQGTSGTGELFF TGTGCCAGCAGCCAAGGAACTAGCGGCACCGGGGAGCTGTTTTTT
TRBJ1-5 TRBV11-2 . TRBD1 CASSQGTDSNQPQHF TGTGCCAGCAGCCAGGGGACAGATAGCAATCAGCCCCAGCATTTT
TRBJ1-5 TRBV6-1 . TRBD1 CASSEQIQQGAVGYQPQHF TGTGCCAGCAGTGAACAGATTCAACAGGGGGCAGTAGGGTATCAGCCCCAGCATTTT
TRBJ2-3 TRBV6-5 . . CASSTGKDKTDTQYF TGTGCCAGCAGTACAGGGAAGGATAAGACAGATACGCAGTATTTT
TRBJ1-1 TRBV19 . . CASSRGQGDEAFF TGTGCCAGTAGTAGGGGGCAGGGTGATGAAGCTTTCTTT
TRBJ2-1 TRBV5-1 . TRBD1 CASSFRDSAWDEQFF TGCGCCAGCAGCTTCCGGGACAGCGCCTGGGATGAGCAGTTCTTC
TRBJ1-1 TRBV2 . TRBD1 CASRGRQGAWNTEAFF TGTGCCAGCAGGGGCCGCCAGGGGGCGTGGAACACTGAAGCTTTCTTT
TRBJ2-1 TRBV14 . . CASSQDLFAGGLNEQFF TGTGCCAGCAGCCAAGATCTGTTCGCGGGCGGACTGAATGAGCAGTTCTTC
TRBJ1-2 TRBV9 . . CASSVGEGSYGYTF TGTGCCAGCAGCGTAGGGGAAGGGAGCTATGGCTACACCTTC
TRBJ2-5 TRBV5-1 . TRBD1 CASSLASYDRGQETQYF TGCGCCAGCAGCTTGGCCTCCTACGACAGGGGGCAAGAGACCCAGTACTTC
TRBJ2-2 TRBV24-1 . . CATSGVRSYRNTGELFF TGTGCCACCAGTGGTGTACGCTCTTACAGGAACACCGGGGAGCTGTTTTTT
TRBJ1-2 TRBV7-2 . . CASRLNRVEGYTF TGTGCCAGCAGACTAAACAGGGTGGAGGGCTACACCTTC
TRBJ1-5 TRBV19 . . CASSLQGRVLNQPQHF TGTGCCAGTAGCCTACAGGGTCGGGTATTAAATCAGCCCCAGCATTTT
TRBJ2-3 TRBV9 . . CASSVLGLGLADTQYF TGTGCCAGCAGCGTCCTGGGGTTGGGGCTCGCAGATACGCAGTATTTT
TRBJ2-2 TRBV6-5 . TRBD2 CASSIGLAGGGELFF TGTGCCAGCAGCATTGGACTAGCGGGAGGCGGGGAGCTGTTTTTT
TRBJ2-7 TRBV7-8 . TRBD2 CASSLSTSGRPYEQYF TGTGCCAGCAGCTTATCCACTAGCGGGAGACCCTACGAGCAGTACTTC